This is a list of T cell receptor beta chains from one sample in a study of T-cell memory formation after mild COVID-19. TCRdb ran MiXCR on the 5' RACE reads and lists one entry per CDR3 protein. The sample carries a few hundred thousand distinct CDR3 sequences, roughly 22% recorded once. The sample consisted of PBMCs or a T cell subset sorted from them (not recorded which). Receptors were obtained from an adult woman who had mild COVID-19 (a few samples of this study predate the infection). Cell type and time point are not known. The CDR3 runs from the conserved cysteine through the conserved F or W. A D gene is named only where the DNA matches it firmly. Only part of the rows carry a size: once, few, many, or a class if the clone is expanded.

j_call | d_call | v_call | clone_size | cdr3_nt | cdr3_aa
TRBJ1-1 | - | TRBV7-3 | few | TGTGCCAGCAGCCCACAGGGCGTAATGAACACTGAAGCTTTCTTT | CASSPQGVMNTEAFF
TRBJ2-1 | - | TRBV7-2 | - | TGTGCCAGCAGCTTCAGAACGGGGTACAATGAGCAGTTCTTC | CASSFRTGYNEQFF
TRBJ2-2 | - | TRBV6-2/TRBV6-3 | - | TGTGCCACTCGAGGGGGAGCTAACACCGGGGAGCTGTTTTTT | CATRGGANTGELFF
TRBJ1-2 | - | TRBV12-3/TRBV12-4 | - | TGTGCCAGCAAACCGGGAGGGACTGACTATGGCTACACCTTC | CASKPGGTDYGYTF
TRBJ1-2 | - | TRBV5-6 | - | TGTGCCAGCAGCCGGATAGAGGCGAACTATGGCTACACCTTC | CASSRIEANYGYTF
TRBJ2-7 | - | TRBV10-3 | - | TGTGCCATCAGTGAGTCCGGGACCGGGGCGCATCGTTACTTC | CAISESGTGAHRYF
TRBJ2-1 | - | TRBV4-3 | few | TGCGCCAGCAGCCAAGTTATTGGGGGAAATGAGCAGTTCTTC | CASSQVIGGNEQFF
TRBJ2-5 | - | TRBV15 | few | TGTGCCACCAGTCTGGGGAGTTGGAGAGAGACCCAGTACTTC | CATSLGSWRETQYF
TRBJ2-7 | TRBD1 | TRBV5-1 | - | TGCGCCAGCAGCGAACAGGGGCTGACCTCCTACGAGCAGTACTTC | CASSEQGLTSYEQYF
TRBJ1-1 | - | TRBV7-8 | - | TGTGCCAGCAGCTTCCAGGGGGAAGCTTTCTTT | CASSFQGEAFF
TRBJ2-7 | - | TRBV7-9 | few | TGTGCCAGCAGCTCCTACGGGGGCGAGCAGTACTTC | CASSSYGGEQYF
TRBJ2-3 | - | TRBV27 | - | TGTGCCAGCAGTTTATCGCGACGGGGGACTGATACGCAGTATTTT | CASSLSRRGTDTQYF
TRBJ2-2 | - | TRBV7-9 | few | TGTGCCAGCAGACACAGCGGGGAGCTGTTTTTT | CASRHSGELFF
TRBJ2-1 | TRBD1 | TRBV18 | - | TGTGCCAGCTCACCCATCGACAGGGTTACTGAGCAGTTCTTC | CASSPIDRVTEQFF
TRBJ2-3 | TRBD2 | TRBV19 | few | TGTGCCAGTAGTCTTTCCCCACGACTAGCGGGGGAAGGAGATACGCAGTATTTT | CASSLSPRLAGEGDTQYF
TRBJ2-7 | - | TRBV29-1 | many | TGCAGCGTTACCGAATTGGGGCAATTCTACGAGCAGTACTTC | CSVTELGQFYEQYF
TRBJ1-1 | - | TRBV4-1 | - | TGCGCCAGCAGCCACACCGAAGTGGGGACTGAAGCTTTCTTT | CASSHTEVGTEAFF
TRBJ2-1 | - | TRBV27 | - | TGTGCCAGCAGCCCCCTCGGCGGGGATTACAATGAGCAGTTCTTC | CASSPLGGDYNEQFF
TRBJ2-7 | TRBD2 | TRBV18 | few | TGTGCCAGCTCACCGTACGGGACTAGGGTAGACGAGCAGTACTTC | CASSPYGTRVDEQYF
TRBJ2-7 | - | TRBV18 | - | TGTGCCAGCTCACCCTCGGGAGACGAGCAGTACTTC | CASSPSGDEQYF
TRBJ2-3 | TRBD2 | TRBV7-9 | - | TGTGCCAGCAGCCACCTAGCGGGAGACCCAGATACGCAGTATTTT | CASSHLAGDPDTQYF
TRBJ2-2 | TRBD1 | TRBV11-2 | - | TGTGCCAGCAGGTCCTTGACAGGGGGCCTTTTCGGGGAGCTGTTTTTT | CASRSLTGGLFGELFF
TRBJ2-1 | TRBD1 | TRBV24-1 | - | TGTGCCACCAGTGAGTCAGGACAGGGCGATGAGCAGTTCTTC | CATSESGQGDEQFF
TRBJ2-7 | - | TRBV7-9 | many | TGTGCCAGCAGCTCAAGTCTACACTCATACGAGCAGTACTTC | CASSSSLHSYEQYF
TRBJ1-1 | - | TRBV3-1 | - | TGTGCCAGCAGCCAAAGACAGCACACTGAAGCTTTCTTT | CASSQRQHTEAFF
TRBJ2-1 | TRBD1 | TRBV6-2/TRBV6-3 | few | TGTGCCAGCAGTTATCGTAGGGGGCCGGTGAATGAGCAGTTCTTC | CASSYRRGPVNEQFF
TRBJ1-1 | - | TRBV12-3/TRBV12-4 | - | TGTGCCAGCAGTTTTGGACGATTCGCTGAAGCTTTCTTT | CASSFGRFAEAFF